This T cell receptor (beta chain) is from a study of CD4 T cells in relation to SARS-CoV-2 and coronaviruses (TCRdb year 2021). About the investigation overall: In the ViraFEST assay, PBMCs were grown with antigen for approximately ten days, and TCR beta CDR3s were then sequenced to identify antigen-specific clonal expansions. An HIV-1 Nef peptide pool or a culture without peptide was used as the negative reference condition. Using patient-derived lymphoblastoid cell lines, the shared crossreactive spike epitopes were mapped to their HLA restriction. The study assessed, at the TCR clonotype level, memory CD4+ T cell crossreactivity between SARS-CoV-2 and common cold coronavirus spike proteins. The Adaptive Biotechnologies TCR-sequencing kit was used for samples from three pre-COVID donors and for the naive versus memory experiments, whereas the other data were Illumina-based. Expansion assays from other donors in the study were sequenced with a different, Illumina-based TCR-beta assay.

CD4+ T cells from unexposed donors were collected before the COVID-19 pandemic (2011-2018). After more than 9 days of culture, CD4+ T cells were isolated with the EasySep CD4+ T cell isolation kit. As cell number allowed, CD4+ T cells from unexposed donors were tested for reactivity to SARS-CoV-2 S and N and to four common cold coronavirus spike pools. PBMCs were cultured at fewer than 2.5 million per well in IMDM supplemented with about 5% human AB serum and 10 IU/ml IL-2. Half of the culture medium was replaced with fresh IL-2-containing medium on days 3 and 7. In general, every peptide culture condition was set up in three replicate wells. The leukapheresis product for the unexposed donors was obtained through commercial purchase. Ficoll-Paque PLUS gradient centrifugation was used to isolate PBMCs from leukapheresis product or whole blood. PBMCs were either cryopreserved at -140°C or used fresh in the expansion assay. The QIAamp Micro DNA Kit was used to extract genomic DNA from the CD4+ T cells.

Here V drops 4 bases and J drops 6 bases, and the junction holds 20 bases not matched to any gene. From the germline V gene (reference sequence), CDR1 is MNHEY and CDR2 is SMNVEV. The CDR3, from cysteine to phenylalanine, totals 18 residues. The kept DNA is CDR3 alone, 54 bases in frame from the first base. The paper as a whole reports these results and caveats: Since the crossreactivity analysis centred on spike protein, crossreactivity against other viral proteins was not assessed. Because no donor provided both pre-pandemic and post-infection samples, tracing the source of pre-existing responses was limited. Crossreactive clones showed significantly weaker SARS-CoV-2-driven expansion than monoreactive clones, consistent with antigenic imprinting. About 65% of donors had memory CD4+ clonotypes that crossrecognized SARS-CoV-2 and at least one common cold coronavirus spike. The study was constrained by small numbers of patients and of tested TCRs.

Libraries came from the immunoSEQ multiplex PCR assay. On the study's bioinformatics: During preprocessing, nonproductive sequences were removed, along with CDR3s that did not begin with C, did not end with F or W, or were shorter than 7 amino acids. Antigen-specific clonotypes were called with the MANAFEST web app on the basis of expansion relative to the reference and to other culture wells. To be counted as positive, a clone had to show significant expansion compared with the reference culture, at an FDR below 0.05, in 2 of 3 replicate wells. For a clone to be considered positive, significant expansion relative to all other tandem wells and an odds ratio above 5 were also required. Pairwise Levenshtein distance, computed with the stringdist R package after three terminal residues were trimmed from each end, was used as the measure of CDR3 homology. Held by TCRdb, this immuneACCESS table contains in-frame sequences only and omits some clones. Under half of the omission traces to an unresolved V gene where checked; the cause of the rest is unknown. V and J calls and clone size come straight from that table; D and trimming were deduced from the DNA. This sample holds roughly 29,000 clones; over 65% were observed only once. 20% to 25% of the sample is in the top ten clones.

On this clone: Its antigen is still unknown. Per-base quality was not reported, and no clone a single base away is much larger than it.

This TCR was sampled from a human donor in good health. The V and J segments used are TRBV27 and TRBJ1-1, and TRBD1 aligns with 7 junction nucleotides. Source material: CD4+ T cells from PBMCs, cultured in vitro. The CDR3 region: CASSSITGEGVIRAEAFF. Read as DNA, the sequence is TGTGCCAGCAGTTCGATTACAGGGGAGGGGGTTATTAGGGCTGAAGCTTTCTTT.